This is a list of T cell receptor beta chains from one sample in a study of neurological immune-mediated disorders. TCRdb used MiXCR to reprocess the 5' RACE reads, holding one entry per CDR3 protein. The repertoire includes tens of thousands of distinct CDR3 sequences, about 3% of them detected once, and 7% to 8% sits in the top ten. The sample was PBMCs. Receptors originate from a woman aged 25-40 years with multiple sclerosis. CDR3s include the opening cysteine and the closing phenylalanine or tryptophan. A D gene is named only where the DNA matches it firmly. Part of the rows lack a size; the others show once, few, many or a class for expanded clones.

TRBD2	TRBV5-1	many	TRBJ2-7	TGCGCCAGCAGATCTAGCGGGGGAACCTACGAGCAGTACTTC	CASRSSGGTYEQYF
TRBD1	TRBV18	NA	TRBJ1-2	TGTGCCAGCTCACAGGGGGCGGACTATGGCTACACCTTC	CASSQGADYGYTF
TRBD2	TRBV5-1	many	TRBJ2-7	TGCGCCAGCAGCTGGGACGTATCTACGGGAGGGGGCTACGAGCAGTACTTC	CASSWDVSTGGGYEQYF
TRBD1	TRBV12-3/TRBV12-4	NA	TRBJ1-5	TGTGCCAGCAAACAGGGGCGGCAGCCCCAGAATTTT	CASKQGRQPQNF
TRBD2	TRBV5-1	many	TRBJ2-1	TGCGCCAGCAGCTTCGATCCCGGGACTAACAATGAGCAGTTCTTC	CASSFDPGTNNEQFF
NA	TRBV3-1	many	TRBJ2-1	TGTGCCAGCAGCCAACGTCTAGCGCCTTACAATGAGCAGTTCTTC	CASSQRLAPYNEQFF
NA	TRBV7-2	many	TRBJ2-5	TGTGCCAGCAGCTTCCCCGACACCTCTGAGACCCAGTACTTC	CASSFPDTSETQYF
NA	TRBV20-1	many	TRBJ2-2	TGCAGTGCTAGGTGGACTACGAACACCGGGGAGCTGTTTTTT	CSARWTTNTGELFF
NA	TRBV5-1	many	TRBJ2-5	TGCGCCAGCAGCCCACCTTTGGACAGCGGGTGGGAGACCCAGTACTTC	CASSPPLDSGWETQYF
TRBD2	TRBV5-1	many	TRBJ2-1	TGCGCCAGCAGCTTGAATCCTCTAGCGGGGGGAAATGAGCAGTTCTTC	CASSLNPLAGGNEQFF
TRBD1	TRBV5-5	many	TRBJ1-2	TGTGCCAGCAGCTTGACAGGGGGCGTCTATGGCTACACCTTC	CASSLTGGVYGYTF
TRBD2	TRBV5-1	many	TRBJ2-1	TGCGCCAGCAGAAAGAGCGGGGTGTCCTACAATGAGCAGTTCTTC	CASRKSGVSYNEQFF
NA	TRBV27	many	TRBJ1-1	TGTGCCAGCAGTTGGTCTGGGGGGGGTGTAGCTTTCTTT	CASSWSGGGVAFF